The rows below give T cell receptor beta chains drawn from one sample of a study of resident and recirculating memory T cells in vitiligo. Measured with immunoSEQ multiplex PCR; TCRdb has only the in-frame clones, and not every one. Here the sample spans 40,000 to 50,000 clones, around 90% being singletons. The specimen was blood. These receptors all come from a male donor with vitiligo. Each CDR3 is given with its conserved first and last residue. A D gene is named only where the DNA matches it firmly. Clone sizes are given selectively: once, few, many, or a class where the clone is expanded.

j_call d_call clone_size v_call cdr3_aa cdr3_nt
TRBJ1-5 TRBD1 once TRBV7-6 CASSLGGQGGQPQHF TGTGCCAGCAGCTTAGGGGGACAGGGGGGTCAGCCCCAGCATTTT
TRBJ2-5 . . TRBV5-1 CASSIQGSQETQYF TGCGCCAGCAGCATACAGGGATCCCAAGAGACCCAGTACTTC
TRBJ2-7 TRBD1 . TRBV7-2 CASSLKQGLEQYF TGTGCCAGCAGCCTTAAACAGGGGCTTGAGCAGTACTTC
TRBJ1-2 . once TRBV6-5 CASSYASGFPGYGYTF TGTGCCAGCAGTTACGCCTCAGGATTTCCGGGGTATGGCTACACCTTC
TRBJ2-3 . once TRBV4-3 CASSQAARTDTQYF TGCGCCAGCAGCCAAGCCGCGAGGACAGATACGCAGTATTTT
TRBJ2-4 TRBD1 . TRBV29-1 CSVEALDRVPVSKNIQYF TGCAGCGTTGAAGCCCTAGACAGGGTACCCGTGTCCAAAAACATTCAGTACTTC
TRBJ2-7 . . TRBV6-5 CASSNNGAHEQYF TGTGCCAGCAGCAACAATGGGGCCCACGAGCAGTACTTC
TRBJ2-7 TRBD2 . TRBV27 CASSLVAGATYEQYF TGTGCCAGCAGTTTAGTAGCGGGGGCAACCTACGAGCAGTACTTC
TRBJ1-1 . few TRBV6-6 CASSPSEVGGEAFF TGTGCCAGCAGCCCCAGTGAAGTTGGAGGTGAAGCTTTCTTT
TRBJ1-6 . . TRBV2 CASKESSPLHF TGTGCCAGCAAGGAGAGTTCACCCCTCCACTTT
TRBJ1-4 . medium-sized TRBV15 CATSREVATTGGREKLFF TGTGCCACCAGCAGAGAGGTGGCGACGACAGGAGGTCGGGAAAAACTGTTTTTT
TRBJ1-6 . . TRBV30 CAWTKRGTLHF TGTGCCTGGACCAAAAGAGGGACCCTCCACTTT
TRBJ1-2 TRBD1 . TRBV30 CAWSVLGQDNGYTF TGTGCCTGGAGTGTATTGGGACAGGATAATGGCTACACCTTC
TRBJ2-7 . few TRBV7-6 CASSLSGDVGEQYF TGTGCCAGCAGCTTATCAGGGGATGTCGGGGAGCAGTACTTC
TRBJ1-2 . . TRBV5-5 CASSLVGQGRDGYTF TGTGCCAGCAGCTTGGTAGGGCAGGGGCGCGATGGCTACACCTTC
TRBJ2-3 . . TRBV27 CASVRTVDRPDTQYF TGTGCCAGCGTCAGGACAGTCGACCGACCAGATACGCAGTACTTT
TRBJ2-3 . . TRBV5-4 CASSPSGAGASTDTQYF TGTGCCAGCAGCCCCTCCGGCGCGGGGGCGAGCACAGATACGCAGTATTTT
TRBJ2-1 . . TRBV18 CASSPGPRGDEQFF TGTGCCAGCTCACCTGGGCCCAGGGGGGATGAGCAGTTCTTC
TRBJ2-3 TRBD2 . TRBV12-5 CASGQSGGVTDTQYF TGTGCTAGTGGTCAAAGCGGGGGGGTCACAGATACGCAGTATTTT
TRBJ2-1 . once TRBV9 CASSPRDSFYNEQFF TGTGCCAGCAGCCCCCGCGACAGTTTCTACAATGAGCAGTTCTTC
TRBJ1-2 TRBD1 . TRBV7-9 CASSLGGQGALYGYTF TGTGCCAGCAGCTTAGGGGGCCAGGGGGCCCTCTATGGCTACACCTTC
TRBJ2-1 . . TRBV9 CASSVLGRTNNEQFF TGTGCCAGCAGCGTACTAGGACGGACTAACAATGAGCAGTTCTTC
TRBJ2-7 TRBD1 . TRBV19 CASSAKTGQAYEQYF TGTGCCAGTAGCGCCAAGACGGGACAGGCCTACGAGCAGTACTTC
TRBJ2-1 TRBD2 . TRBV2 CASRGLAGGLSSYNEQFF TGTGCCAGCAGAGGACTAGCGGGGGGCCTCAGCTCCTACAATGAGCAGTTCTTC
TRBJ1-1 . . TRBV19 CASSTPDSTMNTEAFF TGTGCCAGTAGTACACCAGACAGTACCATGAACACTGAAGCTTTCTTT
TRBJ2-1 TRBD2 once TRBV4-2 CASSQDRGGRRQFF TGTGCCAGCAGCCAAGATCGCGGGGGAAGGCGGCAGTTCTTC
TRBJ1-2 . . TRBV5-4 CASSQRQEGHGYTF TGTGCCAGCAGCCAAAGACAGGAAGGCCATGGCTACACCTTC
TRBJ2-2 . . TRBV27 CASSLHYELTNTGELFF TGTGCCAGCAGCCTTCACTACGAGCTAACGAACACCGGGGAGCTGTTTTTT